One sample yielded the 14 T cell receptor beta chains listed below, sequenced in a study of spatial heterogeneity in lung cancer. Described time point: blood at routine non-recurrence follow-up after resection. TCRdb re-called the 5' RACE reads with MiXCR, one entry per CDR3 protein. The sample records about 94,000 distinct CDR3 sequences, approximately 19% being singletons. The source material was PBMCs, sampled at follow-up. These receptors all come from a male donor with early-stage non-small cell lung cancer.

This clonotype has just a few counts. This chain joins TRBV11-3 and TRBJ2-7, with TRBD2 identical over 7 bases. The CDR3 loop spans 13 amino acids. J was trimmed by 6 bases and V by 5 bases; bases with no gene match: 7. CDR1 is SGHNT, CDR2 YENEEA, per germline. The CDR3 DNA follows: TGTGCCAGCAGCCGGACATGGGGGGGCGAGCAGTACTTC. Protein product: CASSRTWGGEQYF.

V usage is TRBV11-2 and J usage is TRBJ2-3; 7 bases agree with TRBD2. The CDR3 is made up of 16 amino acids. The ends lost 5 bases at V and 1 base at J; junction bases unmatched: 9. Germline V gives CDR1 SGHAT, CDR2 FQNNGV. The CDR3 reads CASSQIGGRGTDTQYF. CDR3 sequence (DNA): TGTGCCAGCAGCCAAATCGGGGGGAGGGGCACAGATACGCAGTATTTT.

The table lists this clonotype with many counts. The V and J genes are TRBV5-1 and TRBJ1-4, with 8 nucleotides matching TRBD1. Germline V gene lookup returns CDR1 SGHRS and CDR2 YFSETQ. V lost 1 base, J lost 6 bases, and 2 bases stayed unmatched. This CDR3 is 14 amino acids long. The CDR3 is CASSLQGADEKLFF. In nucleotides, the CDR3 is TGCGCCAGCAGCTTGCAGGGGGCGGATGAAAAACTGTTTTTT.

This clonotype occurred a few times. CDR3: CASSPQGYEQYF. CDR3 nucleotides: TGTGCCAGCAGTCCACAAGGGTACGAGCAGTACTTC. The gene calls are TRBV28 and TRBJ2-7, with D hard to call. The V gene lost 5 bases and the J gene lost 4 bases, with 9 bases spanning the gap. The CDR3 runs to 12 residues. Germline values: CDR1 MDHEN, CDR2 SYDVKM.

This clonotype has only a few counts. The chain has TRBV20-1 and TRBJ2-3; D ambiguous. CDR3 length: 12 amino acids. Trimming removed 0 bases from V and 6 bases from J, with 7 bases in between. The germline gives CDR1 DFQATT, CDR2 SNEGSKA (reference sequence). CDR3 DNA: TGCAGTGCTAGAGAGCAAGGGGATACGCAGTATTTT. Protein product: CSAREQGDTQYF.

This clonotype has more than one count but fewer than ten. The CDR3, as DNA: TGTGCCAGCAACCTAAGGACTAGCAAGCCAGATACGCAGTATTTT. It codes for CASNLRTSKPDTQYF. The V gene is TRBV12-3 or TRBV12-4, the J gene TRBJ2-3; 8 nucleotides match TRBD2. With V trimmed by 7 bases and J by 4 bases, 10 bases remained unmatched. The CDR3 totals 15 residues.

The rearrangement joins TRBV5-1 to TRBJ2-1; D may be TRBD1 or TRBD2 (5 bases each). Trimming took 2 bases from V and 4 from J, leaving 13 bases between them. Germline V CDR1 and CDR2: SGHRS, YFSETQ. The CDR3 contains 15 residues. CDR3 in DNA: TGCGCCAGCAGCTTCGGGGCGAACATGTACAATGAGCAGTTCTTC. Its translation is CASSFGANMYNEQFF.

This clonotype has a handful of counts. The rearrangement uses TRBV19 and TRBJ2-3, with 10 nucleotides matching TRBD1. Germline loops: CDR1 LNHDA, CDR2 SQIVND (reference sequence). The length of the CDR3 is 15 residues. Unmatched junction bases numbered 3, after V lost 3 bases and J lost 3 bases. This CDR3 reads CASSIGDRGTDTQYF. CDR3 in DNA: TGTGCCAGTAGTATTGGGGACAGGGGAACAGATACGCAGTATTTT. The entire variable domain, with the rest obtained from reference TRBV19 and TRBJ2-3, is as follows: DGGITQSPKYLFRKEGQNVTLSCEQNLNHDAMYWYRQDPGQGLRLIYYSQIVNDFQKGDIAEGYSVSREKKESFPLTVTSAQKNPTAFYLCASSIGDRGTDTQYFGPGTRLTVL.

DNA for the CDR3: TGCAGTGCTAGCGCGGTTTCCGGGACAGGATCTTATGGAACAAAACTGTTTTTT. This encodes CSASAVSGTGSYGTKLFF. This chain joins TRBV20-1 and TRBJ1-4, with TRBD1 matching over 8 bases. Germline V gives CDR1 DFQATT, CDR2 SNEGSKA (reference sequence). Unmatched junction bases numbered 22, after V lost 3 bases and J lost 10 bases. This CDR3 has 18 amino acids.

This clonotype was seen a handful of times. V gene TRBV10-3 combines with J gene TRBJ2-5; D tentatively reads TRBD1 or TRBD2 (6 bases each). This CDR3 has 15 amino acids. In germline, CDR1 is ENHRY, CDR2 SYGVKD. V lost 6 bases, J lost 3 bases, and 17 bases lay in between. The CDR3 protein is CAISGTSGGKETQYF. The CDR3 nucleotides are TGTGCCATCAGCGGGACAAGTGGAGGGAAAGAGACCCAGTACTTC.

This clonotype was seen a handful of times. The V gene is TRBV7-2, the J gene TRBJ1-1, with D unclear. Trimming removed 2 bases from V and 3 bases from J, with 13 bases in between. From germline, CDR1 is SGHTA and CDR2 FQGNSA. This CDR3 is 15 amino acids long. The DNA for the CDR3 is TGTGCCAGCAGCTTACACCCGGACGTCTACACTGAAGCTTTCTTT. Translating it yields CASSLHPDVYTEAFF.

The chain uses TRBV20-1 and TRBJ1-6; no reliable D call. Trimming cost V 1 base and J 1 base, with 8 bases left between them. The germline V gene has CDR1 DFQATT and CDR2 SNEGSKA (reference sequence). The CDR3 is 15 amino acids. The CDR3 is CSARASESYNSPLHF. CDR3 coding DNA: TGCAGTGCTAGAGCCTCGGAATCCTATAATTCACCCCTCCACTTT.

This clonotype came up a few times. The chain has TRBV24-1 and TRBJ2-3; D unresolved. Trimming cost V 0 bases and J 0 bases, with 3 bases left between them. This CDR3 has 14 residues. Germline assignment: CDR1 KGHDR and CDR2 SFDVKD. CDR3 bases: TGTGCCACCAGTGATTTGGGGAGCACAGATACGCAGTATTTT. Its translation: CATSDLGSTDTQYF.

This clonotype was found many times. The chain couples TRBV6-2 or TRBV6-3 to TRBJ2-7; 8 bases align to TRBD2. CDR1 MNHEY and CDR2 SVGEGT come from the germline V gene. Trimming at V came to 2 bases and at J to 2 bases, leaving 5 bases not matched to a gene. The CDR3 is made up of 15 amino acids. CDR3 DNA: TGTGCCAGCAGTTACCGGGGGGGGCCTACCTACGAGCAGTACGTC. Translated, it gives CASSYRGGPTYEQYV.